This T cell receptor (beta chain) is from a study of graft-versus-host responses after intestinal transplantation. Whole-study findings and limits: Graft-donor T cell macrochimerism in patients accompanied high graft-versus-host to host-versus-graft clonal ratios in allografts. GvH clones appeared in recipient marrow, some first in ileum or blood. Early HvG declines after transplant were associated with peak circulating GvH clone levels.

Researchers processed graft tissue to release intraepithelial and lamina propria lymphocytes. V lost 4 bases, J lost 6 bases, and 13 bases lay in between. Germline V gene sequence: CDR1 MDHEN, CDR2 SYDVKM. The CDR3 contains 14 residues. This clone has just one count. Its antigen is not identified. Libraries were prepared by immunoSEQ multiplex PCR; TCRdb keeps only in-frame clonotypes and omits some of them. The sample includes about 5,700 clones, roughly 71% of them seen just once. The sequenced sample was ileum tissue, obtained almost 310 days after intestinal transplant. V is TRBV28 and J is TRBJ1-5, with D tentatively TRBD1 (6 bases). This sequence was found in a human patient who received an intestinal transplant, so some T cells may come from the graft donor. The CDR3 region is CASSWGLRSQPQHF. The CDR3 DNA follows: TGTGCCAGCAGTTGGGGGCTGAGGAGTCAGCCCCAGCATTTT.